The 17 T cell receptor beta chains given below trace back to one sample, sequenced in a study of blood T cell repertoires in COVID-19. Data came from immunoSEQ multiplex PCR; TCRdb stores just in-frame clones and leaves some out. The repertoire holds some 300,000 clones, with 85% to 90% as singletons. The sequencing sample was made of PBMCs or T cells enriched from blood (not recorded which). These TCRs come from a woman aged 25 to 39 who had recovered from COVID-19.

The rearrangement links TRBV6-6 to TRBJ2-1; tentative D call: TRBD1 (6 bases). The germline CDR1 and CDR2 sequences are MNHNY and SVGAGI (reference sequence). V shed 6 bases and J shed 3 bases, with 12 bases lying between them. The CDR3 runs 14 residues. CDR3 sequence (DNA): TGTGCCAGCAGGAAGACAGGTCACTACAATGAGCAGTTCTTC. Its translation is CASRKTGHYNEQFF.

The CDR3 DNA sequence: TGTGCCAGCAGCCCGGGACTAGAAGTCGAGCAGTACTTC. Its protein is CASSPGLEVEQYF. The rearrangement links TRBV7-3 to TRBJ2-7; TRBD2 aligns across 8 bases. Germline trimming cut 5 bases from V and 6 bases from J; bases unmatched to any gene: 6. Germline CDR1 and CDR2: SGHTA and FQGTGA. There are 13 residues in the CDR3.

V and J are TRBV5-1 and TRBJ2-7; 10 nucleotides agree with TRBD2. This CDR3 spans 14 amino acids. Germline V CDR1 and CDR2: SGHRS, YFSETQ. The J segment lost 5 bases and the V segment lost 3 bases, leaving 5 bases of the junction unmatched. The CDR3 region is CASSSGLAHHEQYF. CDR3 in DNA: TGCGCCAGCAGCTCGGGACTAGCGCACCACGAGCAGTACTTC.

This chain links TRBV5-1 with TRBJ1-1; 7 bases agree with TRBD1. V lost 7 bases to trimming and J lost 0 bases; unmatched junction nucleotides: 12. The CDR3 totals 16 residues. In germline, CDR1 is SGHRS, CDR2 YFSETQ. DNA for the CDR3: TGCGCCAGCCGGCCGACAGGGCCAATTCTGAACACTGAAGCTTTCTTT. Its translation: CASRPTGPILNTEAFF.

J is TRBJ2-6 and V is TRBV4-1, with 9 bases that match TRBD1. CDR3 length equals 18 residues. Germline CDR1 MGHRA, CDR2 YSYEKL. V lost 2 bases and J lost 3; bases outside the gene matches: 8. This chain's CDR3 is CASSQPGQGIGGANVLTF. For the CDR3, the DNA is TGCGCCAGCAGCCAACCGGGACAGGGCATAGGTGGGGCCAACGTCCTGACTTTC.

The CDR3 DNA reads as TGTGCCAGCTCACGGACAGGGCGCACTGAAGCTTTCTTT. Translation: CASSRTGRTEAFF. The chain combines TRBV18 with TRBJ1-1, with 8 bases lining up with TRBD1. The CDR3 is made up of 13 amino acids. Germline-derived CDR1 and CDR2 are KGHSH and LQKENI. V lost 4 bases to trimming and J lost 4 bases; unmatched junction nucleotides: 2. The full variable domain, its missing parts supplied by reference TRBV18 and TRBJ1-1, is NAGVMQNPRHLVRRRGQEARLRCSPMKGHSHVYWYRQLPEEGLKFMVYLQKENIIDESGMPKERFSAEFPKEGPSILRIQQVVRGDSAAYFCASSRTGRTEAFFGQGTRLTVV.

The chain uses TRBV5-6 and TRBJ2-1; D call uncertain. In germline, CDR1 is SGHDT, CDR2 YYEEEE. The ends were cut back, 4 bases at V and 6 bases at J, with 14 bases in the middle. The CDR3 loop spans 14 amino acids. The CDR3 protein is CASSAMSGGNEQFF. The DNA for the CDR3 is TGTGCCAGCAGCGCCATGTCGGGTGGCAATGAGCAGTTCTTC.

The table lists this clone with a count of one. J is TRBJ1-5 and V is TRBV4-2, with D maybe TRBD1 (5 bases). The CDR3 runs 16 residues. Germline CDR1 LGHNA, CDR2 YNFKEQ. V gave up 3 bases and J gave up 1 base, with 13 bases separating them. The CDR3 protein is CASSQNSGYSNQPQHF. The CDR3 bases are TGTGCCAGCAGCCAGAATTCAGGGTACAGCAATCAGCCCCAGCATTTT.

This clone has a single count. CDR3 DNA sequence: TGTGCCTGGAGTGTGCGGGAGAGGTTCTACGAGCAGTACTTC. Translating gives CAWSVRERFYEQYF. The chain uses TRBV30 and TRBJ2-7, with 7 nucleotides matching TRBD2. The CDR3 contains 14 residues. With 0 bases clipped from V and 3 bases from J, the junction kept 5 bases outside the gene matches. Germline-derived CDR1 and CDR2 are GTSNPN and SVGIG (reference sequence).

V usage is TRBV6-5 and J usage is TRBJ1-1, with a tentative D call TRBD1 (5 bases). The V and J ends lost 2 bases and 6 bases respectively, with 16 bases between them. Germline V CDR1 and CDR2: MNHEY, SVGAGI. The CDR3 consists of 15 residues. CDR3 nucleotides: TGTGCCAGCAGTTACGGGGGAGGGGTAGTGGCTGAAGCTTTCTTT. Translating gives CASSYGGGVVAEAFF.

V usage is TRBV29-1 and J usage is TRBJ1-5, with 7 bases that match TRBD1. V gave up 6 bases and J gave up 0 bases; unmatched junction bases: 5. The CDR3 sequence is 14 residues long. Germline values: CDR1 SQVTM, CDR2 ANQGSEA. The DNA for the CDR3 is TGCAGCGTAGCCGGGACAGCTAGCAATCAGCCCCAGCATTTT. This sequence encodes CSVAGTASNQPQHF.

This chain uses TRBV7-8 with TRBJ2-7, with D maybe TRBD1 (5 bases). Deletions cut 3 bases from V and 2 bases from J, with 8 bases between. The CDR3 sequence is 13 residues long. Germline assignment: CDR1 SGHVS and CDR2 FQNEAQ. The CDR3 loop is CASSLRTTYEQYF. CDR3 bases: TGTGCCAGCAGCTTGCGGACAACCTACGAGCAGTACTTC. The full variable domain, in which reference TRBV7-8 and TRBJ2-7 provide the parts outside the CDR3, is GAGVSQSPRYKVAKRGQDVALRCDPISGHVSLFWYQQALGQGPEFLTYFQNEAQLDKSGLPSDRFFAERPEGSVSTLKIQRTQQEDSAVYLCASSLRTTYEQYFGPGTRLTVT.

V is TRBV4-1 and J is TRBJ2-2, with 14 bases aligning to TRBD2. Germline V gene data show CDR1 as MGHRA and CDR2 as YSYEKL. This CDR3 region has 18 residues. Trimming removed 0 bases from V and 0 bases from J; junction bases left unmatched: 0. CDR3 nucleotide sequence: TGCGCCAGCAGCCAAGAGACTAGCGGGAGGGCGAACACCGGGGAGCTGTTTTTT. This translates into CASSQETSGRANTGELFF.

The J gene is TRBJ2-3, the V gene TRBV14; D may be TRBD2 (6 bases). Trimming shortened V by 1 base and J by 11 bases, and 19 bases separated the two germline ends. This CDR3 comprises 15 residues. CDR1 SGHDN and CDR2 FVKESK come from the germline V gene. CDR3 region: CASSQGDFGRWGQYF. CDR3 sequence (DNA): TGTGCCAGCAGCCAAGGGGACTTTGGGCGCTGGGGGCAGTATTTT.

The V call is TRBV15, the J call TRBJ2-1, with 13 nucleotides matching TRBD2. Per germline, CDR1 LNHNV and CDR2 YYDKDF (reference sequence). CDR3 length: 20 residues. Germline trimming cut 4 bases from V and 8 bases from J; bases unmatched to any gene: 20. Written as DNA, the CDR3 is TGTGCCACCAGCACTCAATTAGGACTAGCGGGGGTTCTCATTGGGGATGAGCAGTTCTTC. This translates into CATSTQLGLAGVLIGDEQFF.

The chain has TRBV7-8 and TRBJ1-3, with D hard to call. Germline assignment: CDR1 SGHVS and CDR2 FQNEAQ. V lost 1 base to trimming and J lost 1 base, with 5 bases between them. This CDR3 region has 14 residues. CDR3 loop: CASSLGGSGNTIYF. DNA for the CDR3: TGTGCCAGCAGCTTAGGAGGGTCTGGAAACACCATATATTTT.

V gene TRBV6-5 combines with J gene TRBJ2-1, with 14 nucleotides matching TRBD2. This CDR3 has 15 residues. V was clipped by 6 bases and J by 11 bases; unmatched bases: 9. In germline, CDR1 is MNHEY, CDR2 SVGAGI. CDR3 region: CASRDQGLAGVQQFF. CDR3 in DNA: TGTGCCAGCAGAGACCAGGGACTAGCGGGAGTACAGCAGTTCTTC.